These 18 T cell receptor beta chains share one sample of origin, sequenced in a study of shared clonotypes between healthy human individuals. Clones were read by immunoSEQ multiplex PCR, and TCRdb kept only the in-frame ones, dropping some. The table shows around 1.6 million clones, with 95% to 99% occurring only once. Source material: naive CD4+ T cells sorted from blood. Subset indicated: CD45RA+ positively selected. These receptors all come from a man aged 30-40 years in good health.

CDR3 DNA: TGTGCCACCAGCCCAACTTTAGGGGAGGATGGCTACACCTTC. Residues: CATSPTLGEDGYTF. The rearrangement links TRBV15 to TRBJ1-2, with D perhaps TRBD1 (5 bases). V was trimmed by 5 bases and J by 6 bases, leaving 16 bases between them. The CDR3 runs to 14 residues. Germline assignment: CDR1 LNHNV and CDR2 YYDKDF (reference sequence).

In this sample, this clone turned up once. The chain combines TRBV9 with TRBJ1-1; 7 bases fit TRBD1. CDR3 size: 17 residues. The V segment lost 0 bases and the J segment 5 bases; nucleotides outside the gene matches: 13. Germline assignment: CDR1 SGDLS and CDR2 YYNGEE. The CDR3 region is CASSVDVAGGLLTEAFF. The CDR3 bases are TGTGCCAGCAGCGTAGATGTGGCAGGGGGATTGTTAACTGAAGCTTTCTTT.

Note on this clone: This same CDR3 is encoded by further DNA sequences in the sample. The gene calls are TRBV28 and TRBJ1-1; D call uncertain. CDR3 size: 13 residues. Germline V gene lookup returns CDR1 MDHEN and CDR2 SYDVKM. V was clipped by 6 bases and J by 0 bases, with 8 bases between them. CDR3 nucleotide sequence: TGTGCCAGCAGGTCCCAGGTGAACACTGAAGCTTTCTTT. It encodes CASRSQVNTEAFF.

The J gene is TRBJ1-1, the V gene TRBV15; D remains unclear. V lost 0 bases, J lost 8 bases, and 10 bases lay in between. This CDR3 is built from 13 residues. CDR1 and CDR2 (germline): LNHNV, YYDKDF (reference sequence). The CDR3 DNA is TGTGCCACCAGCAGAGATCTTAACAACGAAGCTTTCTTT. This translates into CATSRDLNNEAFF.

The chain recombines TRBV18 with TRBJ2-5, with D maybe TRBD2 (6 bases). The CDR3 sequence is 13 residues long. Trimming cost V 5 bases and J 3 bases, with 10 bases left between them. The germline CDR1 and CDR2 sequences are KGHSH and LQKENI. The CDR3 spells CASSSLAEETQYF. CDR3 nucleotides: TGTGCCAGCTCATCACTAGCCGAAGAGACCCAGTACTTC. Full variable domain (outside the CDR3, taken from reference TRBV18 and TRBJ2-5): NAGVMQNPRHLVRRRGQEARLRCSPMKGHSHVYWYRQLPEEGLKFMVYLQKENIIDESGMPKERFSAEFPKEGPSILRIQQVVRGDSAAYFCASSSLAEETQYFGPGTRLLVL.

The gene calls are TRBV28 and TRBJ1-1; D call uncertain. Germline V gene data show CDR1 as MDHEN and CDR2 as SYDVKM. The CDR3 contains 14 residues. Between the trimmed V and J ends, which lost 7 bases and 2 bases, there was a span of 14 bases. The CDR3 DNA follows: TGTGCCAGCATCCGATCGGTGTTAAACACTGAAGCTTTCTTT. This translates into CASIRSVLNTEAFF.

The CDR3 here is CAWAGTPASSYEQYF. The CDR3 nucleotides are TGTGCCTGGGCTGGGACGCCGGCTAGCTCCTACGAGCAGTACTTC. The chain carries TRBV30 and TRBJ2-7; the D call may be TRBD1 or TRBD2 (5 bases each). The CDR3 consists of 15 residues. The V gene's germline CDR1 is GTSNPN and CDR2 SVGIG (reference sequence). Trimming took off 5 bases at V and 0 bases at J, with 17 bases between the two ends.

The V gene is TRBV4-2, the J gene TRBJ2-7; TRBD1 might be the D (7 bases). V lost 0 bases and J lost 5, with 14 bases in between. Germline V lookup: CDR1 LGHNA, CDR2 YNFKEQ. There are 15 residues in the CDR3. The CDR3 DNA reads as TGTGCCAGCAGCCAAGAAGGGCAGGGGGGAGACGAGCAGTACTTC. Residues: CASSQEGQGGDEQYF.

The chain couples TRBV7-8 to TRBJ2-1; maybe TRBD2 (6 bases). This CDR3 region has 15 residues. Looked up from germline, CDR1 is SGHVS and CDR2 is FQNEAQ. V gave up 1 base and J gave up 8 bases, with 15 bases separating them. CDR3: CASSLVGRGSDEQFF. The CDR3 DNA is TGTGCCAGCAGCTTAGTCGGTCGGGGGAGCGATGAGCAGTTCTTC.

CDR3 bases: TGCGCCAGCGTAAATCCGGGTTACACCGGGGAGCTGTTTTTT. This sequence encodes CASVNPGYTGELFF. The chain joins TRBV5-1 to TRBJ2-2, with no clear D. CDR3 size: 14 residues. V was trimmed by 7 bases and J by 3 bases, leaving 13 bases between them. CDR1 is SGHRS and CDR2 is YFSETQ in the germline V gene.

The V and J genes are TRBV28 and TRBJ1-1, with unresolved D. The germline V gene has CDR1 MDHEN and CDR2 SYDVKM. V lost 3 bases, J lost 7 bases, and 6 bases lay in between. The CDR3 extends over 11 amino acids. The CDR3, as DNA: TGTGCCAGCAGTTTTAGGGATGAAGCTTTCTTT. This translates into CASSFRDEAFF.

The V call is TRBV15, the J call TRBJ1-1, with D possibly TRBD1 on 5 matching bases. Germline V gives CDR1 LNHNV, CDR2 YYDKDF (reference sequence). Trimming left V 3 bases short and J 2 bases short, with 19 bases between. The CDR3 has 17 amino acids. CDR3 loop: CATSRDLGVVFNTEAFF. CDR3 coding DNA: TGTGCCACCAGCAGGGATCTGGGGGTGGTGTTTAACACTGAAGCTTTCTTT.

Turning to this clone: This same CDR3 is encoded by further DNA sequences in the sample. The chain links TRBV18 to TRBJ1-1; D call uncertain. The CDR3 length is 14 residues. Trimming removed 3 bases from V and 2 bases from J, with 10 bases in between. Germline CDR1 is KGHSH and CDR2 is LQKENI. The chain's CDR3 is CASSPARENTEAFF. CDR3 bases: TGTGCCAGCTCACCGGCAAGGGAAAACACTGAAGCTTTCTTT.

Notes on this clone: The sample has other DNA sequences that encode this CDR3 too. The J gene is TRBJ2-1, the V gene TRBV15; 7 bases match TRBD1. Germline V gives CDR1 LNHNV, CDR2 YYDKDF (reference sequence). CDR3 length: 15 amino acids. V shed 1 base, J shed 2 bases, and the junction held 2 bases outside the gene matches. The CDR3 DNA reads TGTGCCACCAGCAGAGGACAGGGAACCTACAATGAGCAGTTCTTC. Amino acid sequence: CATSRGQGTYNEQFF.

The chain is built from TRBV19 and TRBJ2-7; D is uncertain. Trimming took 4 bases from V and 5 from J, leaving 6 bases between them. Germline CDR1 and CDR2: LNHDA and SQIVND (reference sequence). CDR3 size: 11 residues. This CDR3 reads CASSNFDEQYF. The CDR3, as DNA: TGTGCCAGTAGTAACTTCGACGAGCAGTACTTC. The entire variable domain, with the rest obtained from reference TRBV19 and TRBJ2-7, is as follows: DGGITQSPKYLFRKEGQNVTLSCEQNLNHDAMYWYRQDPGQGLRLIYYSQIVNDFQKGDIAEGYSVSREKKESFPLTVTSAQKNPTAFYLCASSNFDEQYFGPGTRLTVT.

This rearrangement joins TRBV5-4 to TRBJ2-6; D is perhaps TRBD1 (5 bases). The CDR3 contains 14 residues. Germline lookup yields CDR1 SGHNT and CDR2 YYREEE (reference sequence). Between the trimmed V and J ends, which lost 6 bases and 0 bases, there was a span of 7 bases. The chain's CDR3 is CASKGNSGANVLTF. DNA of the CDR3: TGTGCCAGCAAGGGGAACTCTGGGGCCAACGTCCTGACTTTC.

DNA for the CDR3: TGTGCCAGCAGTTGGATTAGCGCCGGGGAGCTGTTTTTT. The encoded protein is CASSWISAGELFF. The chain has TRBV28 and TRBJ2-2; TRBD2 might be the D (5 bases). The V and J ends lost 4 bases and 6 bases respectively, with 9 bases between them. The CDR3 has 13 amino acids. Germline V gene data show CDR1 as MDHEN and CDR2 as SYDVKM.

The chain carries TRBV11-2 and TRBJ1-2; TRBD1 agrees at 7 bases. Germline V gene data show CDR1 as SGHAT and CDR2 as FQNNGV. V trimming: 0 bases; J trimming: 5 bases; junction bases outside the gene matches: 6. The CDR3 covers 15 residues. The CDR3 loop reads CASSLDTGVRYGYTF. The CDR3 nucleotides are TGTGCCAGCAGCTTAGATACAGGGGTTAGGTATGGCTACACCTTC.